This TCR beta chain stems from a study of blood T cell repertoires in COVID-19 (dated by TCRdb to the early 2020s). Study-wide context: Samples from collaborators originated in the United States, Italy and Spain and spanned both the acute and convalescent phases of COVID-19. The sample metadata nearly always contained a de-identified subject ID, COVID-19 status, age in years and sex. Subjects who had been exposed to COVID-19, were actively infected with it, or had recovered from it provided the deeply sampled blood TCRbeta repertoires that made up the dataset. Where available, HLA class I and class II types were taken from metadata supplied by the sample provider and were not determined by assay-based typing. Samples came from the ongoing ImmuneRACE study (first 160 participants) plus 1,254 subjects from 6 global collaborators. The prospective study material was composed of cDNA or gDNA derived from T cells, B-cell-depleted T cells, or PBMCs. The repertoires were released in a freely available public database intended as a resource for research on the immune response to SARS-CoV-2.

About this clone: Its recognized antigen is unknown. The sample holds no much larger clone one base away, and base qualities are not on file.

CDR1 and CDR2 were assigned from the germline V gene as MGHRA and YSYEKL. Trimming takes 2 bases off V and 9 bases off J; junction bases not matched to a gene: 5. From the cysteine through the phenylalanine, the CDR3 covers 16 amino acids. Only the CDR3 region is kept as DNA, spanning 48 bases read in frame from base 1. What the study reported, not specific to this receptor: The quantity of clinical and demographic metadata differed by source and by participant and was supplied without curation.

TCRbeta CDR3 regions were amplified from genomic DNA using the immunoSEQ Assay, a bias-controlled multiplex PCR. In the paper's pipeline: The number of nucleated cells in each sample was estimated by amplification of reference gene primers within the assay. To quantify the absolute abundance of each unique TCRbeta CDR3 rearrangement, sequence reads were collapsed and filtered. Productive Simpson clonality was computed per sample as the square root of Simpson's diversity index over productive rearrangements. The source is immuneACCESS, and TCRdb retained only in-frame sequences with V and J called. Part of the clones is not carried over; for the studies checked, unresolved V genes explain less than half of this, and the remainder is unexplained. D and trimming come from the DNA, and the V and J calls and clone size come from that table. The sample data list 200,000 to 300,000 clones, and more than 90% of these were observed just once. The ten largest clones capture 2.5% to 3% of the sample.

One collaborating source in Seattle enrolled patients while the patients were actively infected and followed the patients over time throughout the course of disease. Each collaborating institution followed its own protocols to collect whole blood in K2EDTA tubes. For TCRbeta analysis, collaborators shipped samples in one of three forms: frozen whole blood, isolated PBMCs, or DNA extracted from either of those sample types. Material: peripheral blood. The clonotype originates from a person between 18 and 35 years old with COVID-19, enrolled during active disease. The sequence joins TRBV4-1 to TRBJ2-1; TRBD2 lines up with 15 middle nucleotides. The nucleotide sequence is given as TGCGCCAGCAGCCAACGGACTAGCGGGAGGGCCGTTGAGCAGTTCTTC. It translates to CASSQRTSGRAVEQFF.